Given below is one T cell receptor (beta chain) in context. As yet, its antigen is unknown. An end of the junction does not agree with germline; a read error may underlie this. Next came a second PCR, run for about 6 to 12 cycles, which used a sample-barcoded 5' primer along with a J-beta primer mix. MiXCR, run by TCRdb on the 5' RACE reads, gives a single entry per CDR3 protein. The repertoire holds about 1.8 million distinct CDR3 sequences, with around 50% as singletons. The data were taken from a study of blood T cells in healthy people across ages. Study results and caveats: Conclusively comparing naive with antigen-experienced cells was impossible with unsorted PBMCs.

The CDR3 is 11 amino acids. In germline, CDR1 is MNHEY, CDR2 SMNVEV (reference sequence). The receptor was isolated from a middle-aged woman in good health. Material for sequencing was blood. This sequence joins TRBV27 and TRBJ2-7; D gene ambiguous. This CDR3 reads CTSSQASVQYF. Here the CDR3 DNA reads TGTACCAGCAGTCAGGCGAGTGTGCAGTACTTC.